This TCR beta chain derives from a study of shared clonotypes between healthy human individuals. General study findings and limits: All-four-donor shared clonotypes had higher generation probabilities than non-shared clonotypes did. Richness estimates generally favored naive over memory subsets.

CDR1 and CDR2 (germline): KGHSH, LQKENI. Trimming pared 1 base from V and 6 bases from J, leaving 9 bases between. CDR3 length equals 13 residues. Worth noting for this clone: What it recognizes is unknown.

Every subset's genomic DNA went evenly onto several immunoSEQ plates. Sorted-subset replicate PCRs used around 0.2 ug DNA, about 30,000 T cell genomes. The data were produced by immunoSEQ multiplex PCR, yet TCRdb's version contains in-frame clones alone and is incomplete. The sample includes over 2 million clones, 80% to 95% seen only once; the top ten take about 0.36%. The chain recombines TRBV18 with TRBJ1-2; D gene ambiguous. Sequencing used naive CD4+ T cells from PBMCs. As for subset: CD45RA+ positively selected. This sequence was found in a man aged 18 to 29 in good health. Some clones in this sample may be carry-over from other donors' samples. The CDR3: CASSPLTEHGYTF. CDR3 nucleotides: TGTGCCAGCTCACCACTGACCGAGCATGGCTACACCTTC.